The TCR beta chain under discussion was sequenced for a study of T cell changes during pregnancy in multiple sclerosis. Sequenced by immunoSEQ multiplex PCR; TCRdb stores in-frame clones only, minus some. The sample shows 90,000 to 130,000 clones, 80% to 95% of them seen only once. The CDR3 is made up of 12 amino acids. The V gene's germline CDR1 is SSHAT and CDR2 FNYEAQ (reference sequence). This clone was counted between two and nine times. This specimen consisted of peripheral blood, obtained in the third trimester of pregnancy. The chain has TRBV7-7 and TRBJ2-2; possibly TRBD1 for D (6 bases). The sequence was obtained from a female donor with multiple sclerosis, enrolled in a pregnancy study. The CDR3 bases are TGTGGCTTAACAGGGCCCACCGGGGAGCTGTTTTTT. As protein: CGLTGPTGELFF.